Listed below are T cell receptor beta chains from one sample, sequenced in a study of blood T cells in healthy people across ages. TCRdb re-called the 5' RACE reads with MiXCR, one entry per CDR3 protein. The sample consists of about 1.6 million distinct CDR3 sequences, about 32% of them appearing once. The material sequenced was blood. The receptors derive from a woman aged 25-40 years in good health. Each CDR3 is given with its conserved first and last residue. Fields, in order: D gene, J gene, clone size, V gene, CDR3 protein, CDR3 DNA. D genes are given only for firm matches. For some rows the clone size is stated as once, few or many, or as a class when expanded; others skip it.

d_gene: .
j_gene: TRBJ2-7
abundance: .
v_gene: TRBV6-2/TRBV6-3
CDR3aa: CASSYLEEGGYEQYF
CDR3nt: TGTGCCAGCAGTTACTTAGAGGAAGGCGGCTACGAGCAGTACTTC

d_gene: .
j_gene: TRBJ1-6
abundance: few
v_gene: TRBV11-2
CDR3aa: CASSPVAGRSPLHF
CDR3nt: TGTGCCAGCAGCCCGGTGGCAGGACGTTCACCCCTCCACTTT

d_gene: TRBD1
j_gene: TRBJ2-6
abundance: .
v_gene: TRBV20-1
CDR3aa: CSARDIRAGGPGANVLTF
CDR3nt: TGCAGTGCTAGAGATATAAGGGCAGGGGGCCCTGGGGCCAACGTCCTGACTTTC

d_gene: .
j_gene: TRBJ1-1
abundance: few
v_gene: TRBV6-1
CDR3aa: CASSEVGSTEAFF
CDR3nt: TGTGCCAGCAGTGAGGTAGGGAGCACTGAAGCTTTCTTT

d_gene: TRBD2
j_gene: TRBJ2-7
abundance: .
v_gene: TRBV20-1
CDR3aa: CSATPGLAFYEQYF
CDR3nt: TGCAGTGCTACCCCGGGACTAGCGTTTTACGAGCAGTACTTC

d_gene: TRBD2
j_gene: TRBJ2-3
abundance: .
v_gene: TRBV2
CDR3aa: CASSGWGLTSGGTDTQYF
CDR3nt: TGTGCCAGCAGTGGATGGGGTCTGACTAGCGGGGGGACAGATACGCAGTATTTT

d_gene: TRBD2
j_gene: TRBJ2-3
abundance: .
v_gene: TRBV20-1
CDR3aa: CSARDEGLAGLVHYPDTQYF
CDR3nt: TGCAGTGCTAGAGATGAAGGCCTAGCGGGGCTGGTTCACTATCCAGATACGCAGTATTTT

d_gene: TRBD2
j_gene: TRBJ2-5
abundance: few
v_gene: TRBV12-3/TRBV12-4
CDR3aa: CASSFRRGGLGETQYF
CDR3nt: TGTGCCAGCAGTTTTCGGCGGGGGGGCCTTGGAGAGACCCAGTACTTC

d_gene: .
j_gene: TRBJ1-6
abundance: .
v_gene: TRBV20-1
CDR3aa: CSARDPRQDSPLHF
CDR3nt: TGCAGTGCTAGAGATCCTCGACAGGATTCACCCCTCCACTTT

d_gene: TRBD2
j_gene: TRBJ2-1
abundance: .
v_gene: TRBV20-1
CDR3aa: CSASGGRRGNNEQFF
CDR3nt: TGCAGTGCTAGCGGCGGGAGGAGAGGAAACAATGAGCAGTTCTTC

d_gene: .
j_gene: TRBJ1-5
abundance: .
v_gene: TRBV12-3/TRBV12-4
CDR3aa: CASSLGAKQPQHF
CDR3nt: TGTGCCAGCAGTTTGGGGGCCAAGCAGCCCCAGCATTTT